This passage covers 16 T cell receptor beta chains from one sample sequenced in a study of T cell responses to AZD1222 COVID-19 vaccine. Profiled with immunoSEQ multiplex PCR; TCRdb holds only in-frame clones, not every one. The sample has about 150,000 clones, over 90% seen once. This material consisted of peripheral blood, taken 28 days after the second AZD1222 dose. These receptors were obtained from an adult who received the AZD1222 COVID-19 vaccine.

V is TRBV7-9 and J is TRBJ1-1; maybe TRBD1 (6 bases). The V gene lost 0 bases and the J gene lost 3 bases, with 17 bases spanning the gap. This CDR3 comprises 17 residues. CDR1 SEHNR and CDR2 FQNEAQ come from the germline V gene (reference sequence). This CDR3 reads CASSLARANREYTEAFF. The DNA of the CDR3 is TGTGCCAGCAGCTTAGCCCGGGCCAACAGGGAATACACTGAAGCTTTCTTT.

The V and J genes are TRBV28 and TRBJ1-4, with TRBD1 matching over 12 bases. V lost 1 base to trimming and J lost 3 bases; unmatched junction nucleotides: 6. CDR1 is MDHEN and CDR2 is SYDVKM in the germline V gene. This CDR3 contains 18 residues. The CDR3 sequence is CASSLYGTGGVANEKLFF. The CDR3 DNA is TGTGCCAGCAGTTTATACGGGACAGGGGGCGTCGCTAATGAAAAACTGTTTTTT.

This sequence joins TRBV12-1 and TRBJ1-5; the tabulated D call, TRBD1, remains unverified against the DNA. TRBV12-1 is flagged as a pseudogene. The CDR3 runs to 15 residues. CDR3 sequence: CASSFPTGRNQPQHF. The CDR3 nucleotides read TGTGCCAGCAGCTTTCCGACAGGGCGGAATCAGCCCCAGCATTTT.

The rearrangement uses TRBV10-3 and TRBJ1-2, with D uncertain. CDR1 and CDR2 (germline): ENHRY, SYGVKD. There are 13 residues in the CDR3. Between the trimmed V and J ends, which lost 2 bases and 4 bases, there was a span of 8 bases. CDR3 region: CAISEIASYGYTF. The CDR3 nucleotides are TGTGCCATCAGTGAGATAGCATCCTATGGCTACACCTTC.

This clone was seen a few times. The chain carries TRBV27 and TRBJ1-5; D unresolved. The CDR3 length is 13 residues. In germline, CDR1 is MNHEY, CDR2 SMNVEV (reference sequence). Trimming shortened V by 4 bases and J by 4 bases, and 8 bases separated the two germline ends. This CDR3 is CASSSYRNQPQHF. As DNA, the CDR3 is TGTGCCAGCAGTTCTTACCGAAATCAGCCCCAGCATTTT.

This chain links TRBV3-1 (or the pseudogene TRBV3-2) with TRBJ2-3; D gene ambiguous. The CDR3 sequence is 14 residues long. Germline V gives CDR1 LGHDT, CDR2 YNNKEL (reference sequence). V lost 1 base and J lost 6, with 11 bases in between. CDR3 DNA: TGTGCCAGCAGCCAAGGGAGTAGTGCGGATACGCAGTATTTT. Protein sequence: CASSQGSSADTQYF.

This chain links TRBV4-2 with TRBJ2-7; 9 bases are a match to TRBD1. Per the germline V gene, CDR1 is LGHNA and CDR2 is YNFKEQ. The V segment lost 4 bases and the J segment 1 base; nucleotides outside the gene matches: 5. The CDR3 runs to 15 residues. In DNA, the CDR3 is TGTGCCAGCAGCCGGGACAGGGACCTATCCTACGAGCAGTACTTC. Its protein product is CASSRDRDLSYEQYF.

The chain employs TRBV5-8 and TRBJ2-7; 9 bases agree with TRBD2. CDR1 and CDR2 from the germline V gene are SGHTS and YDEGEE. With 0 bases clipped from V and 1 base from J, the junction kept 2 bases outside the gene matches. This CDR3 region has 15 residues. The CDR3 nucleotides read TGTGCCAGCAGCTTGGACGCGGGGGGGTCCTACGAGCAGTACTTC. Its translation: CASSLDAGGSYEQYF.

The V and J genes are TRBV20-1 and TRBJ1-5; 7 nucleotides agree with TRBD1. The CDR3 spans 14 residues. The trim removed 3 bases at V and 2 bases at J, leaving 4 bases unmatched. Germline V lookup: CDR1 DFQATT, CDR2 SNEGSKA (reference sequence). The CDR3 bases are TGCAGTGCTAGTGGTGGACAGGGCAATCAGCCCCAGCATTTT. The encoded protein is CSASGGQGNQPQHF.

The chain has TRBV11-2 and TRBJ1-2, with a weak D call TRBD1 (6 bases). This CDR3 region has 13 residues. With 5 bases removed from V and 3 bases from J, the gap between germline ends came to 10 bases. Looked up from germline, CDR1 is SGHAT and CDR2 is FQNNGV. CDR3 amino acids: CASSPGQHYGYTF. The CDR3 DNA reads as TGTGCCAGCAGCCCCGGACAGCACTATGGCTACACCTTC.

The V and J genes are TRBV28 and TRBJ2-1; no clear D gene. Germline V lookup: CDR1 MDHEN, CDR2 SYDVKM. Trimming shortened V by 2 bases and J by 10 bases, and 6 bases separated the two germline ends. This CDR3 has 11 amino acids. The CDR3 spells CASSLKAEQFF. Written as DNA, the CDR3 is TGTGCCAGCAGTTTAAAAGCGGAGCAGTTCTTC.

This clone showed up just a few times. This rearrangement joins TRBV28 to TRBJ1-6; maybe TRBD1 (5 bases). Germline CDR1 MDHEN, CDR2 SYDVKM. The CDR3 sequence is 12 residues long. Trimming cost V 2 bases and J 14 bases, with 10 bases left between them. In DNA, the CDR3 is TGTGCCAGCAGTTTACCCCCAGGGACCCTCCACTTT. Translation: CASSLPPGTLHF.

The gene calls are TRBV5-8 and TRBJ1-2; weak D call: TRBD1 (5 bases). Trimming removed 4 bases from V and 4 bases from J, with 11 bases in between. The CDR3 length is 13 residues. Germline CDR1 is SGHTS and CDR2 is YDEGEE. CDR3 nucleotide sequence: TGTGCCAGCAGCCCGGGACTTTCCTATGGCTACACCTTC. Translation: CASSPGLSYGYTF.

V is TRBV28 and J is TRBJ1-5; D ambiguous. The CDR3 consists of 13 residues. The ends were cut back, 3 bases at V and 4 bases at J, with 7 bases in the middle. Germline assignment: CDR1 MDHEN and CDR2 SYDVKM. In DNA, the CDR3 is TGTGCCAGCAGTTTTACAGTTAATCAGCCCCAGCATTTT. As protein: CASSFTVNQPQHF. The variable domain in full, completed from reference TRBV28 and TRBJ1-5, reads DVKVTQSSRYLVKRTGEKVFLECVQDMDHENMFWYRQDPGLGLRLIYFSYDVKMKEKGDIPEGYSVSREKKERFSLILESASTNQTSMYLCASSFTVNQPQHFGDGTRLSIL.

This chain uses TRBV12-3 or TRBV12-4 with TRBJ1-2; no clear D. The CDR3 loop spans 12 amino acids. V was pared by 2 bases and J by 2 bases, with 3 bases between. The CDR3 spells CASSLTNYGYTF. The CDR3 DNA is TGTGCCAGCAGTTTAACCAACTATGGCTACACCTTC.

This chain uses TRBV18 with TRBJ1-1, with 10 bases identical to TRBD1. The ends lost 3 bases at V and 0 bases at J; junction bases unmatched: 4. The germline V gene has CDR1 KGHSH and CDR2 LQKENI. The CDR3 extends over 16 amino acids. The CDR3 reads CASSPQGQGLNTEAFF. As DNA, the CDR3 is TGTGCCAGCTCACCTCAGGGACAGGGGTTGAACACTGAAGCTTTCTTT.